The source of this TCR beta chain is a study of beta chain features in type 1 diabetes. The isolated RNA, all of it, was reverse transcribed, so expressed TCRB transcripts were what got sequenced. Some clones are missing from TCRdb's copy, which holds only in-frame ones; the method was immunoSEQ multiplex PCR. Here the sample spans 130,000 to 150,000 clones, over 9.5% being singletons. This clone was found many times. Sorted populations all exceeded 98% purity. Material: naive CD4+ T cells from blood. The TCR comes from a man between 18 and 29 years old in good health.

The CDR3 bases are TGTGCCATCAGTGCTGGGGGCGAAGACATTCAGTACTTC. As protein: CAISAGGEDIQYF. The J gene is TRBJ2-4, the V gene TRBV10-3; TRBD1 might be the D (6 bases). V lost 4 bases and J lost 8, with 12 bases in between. The germline CDR1 and CDR2 sequences are ENHRY and SYGVKD. The CDR3 loop spans 13 amino acids.